The 13 T cell receptor beta chains presented below share a single source sample, sequenced in a study of cytomegalovirus exposure and HLA in healthy donors. Clones were read by immunoSEQ multiplex PCR, and TCRdb kept only the in-frame ones, dropping some. The sample includes 100,000 to 150,000 clones, 85% to 90% seen only once; the top ten take about 1%. Sequencing was performed on PBMCs. Every receptor here comes from a woman aged 18-29 years in good health and CMV-seronegative.

This rearrangement joins TRBV18 to TRBJ2-7, with 9 bases that match TRBD2. Losses at the gene ends were 2 bases for V and 5 bases for J; bases not matched to a gene: 16. CDR1 is KGHSH, CDR2 LQKENI, per germline. This CDR3 region has 18 residues. The CDR3 nucleotides are TGTGCCAGCTCACCAATTGCTAGCGGGACGGGTCAGAGCAACGAGCAGTACTTC. Translation gives CASSPIASGTGQSNEQYF.

This rearrangement joins TRBV15 to TRBJ1-5; D might be TRBD1 (6 bases). The CDR3 is 14 residues long. Germline CDR1 LNHNV, CDR2 YYDKDF (reference sequence). V was shortened by 3 bases and J by 5 bases, with 11 bases between the two germline ends. The CDR3: CATSSMDSYQPQHF. CDR3 coding DNA: TGTGCCACCAGCAGTATGGACAGTTATCAGCCCCAGCATTTT.

The V and J genes are TRBV7-9 and TRBJ2-1, with 9 bases fitting TRBD1. The V and J ends lost 6 bases and 3 bases, in that order; junction bases with no gene match: 6. Germline V CDR1 and CDR2: SEHNR, FQNEAQ (reference sequence). This CDR3 comprises 15 residues. The CDR3 nucleotides read TGTGCCAGCAGTTATAGACAGGGGGTCTACAATGAGCAGTTCTTC. Protein sequence: CASSYRQGVYNEQFF. Based on the CDR3 plus reference TRBV7-9 and TRBJ2-1, the full variable domain is DTGVSQNPRHKITKRGQNVTFRCDPISEHNRLYWYRQTLGQGPEFLTYFQNEAQLEKSRLLSDRFSAERPKGSFSTLEIQRTEQGDSAMYLCASSYRQGVYNEQFFGPGTRLTVL.

J is TRBJ2-5 and V is TRBV20-1; no reliable D call. CDR3 length: 11 amino acids. V lost 5 bases and J lost 2, with 6 bases in between. Germline V CDR1 and CDR2: DFQATT, SNEGSKA (reference sequence). The CDR3 here is CSAYYQETQYF. The CDR3 DNA follows: TGCAGTGCTTACTATCAAGAGACCCAGTACTTC.

This rearrangement joins TRBV2 to TRBJ2-2; 7 bases are a match to TRBD1. Germline values: CDR1 SNHLY, CDR2 FYNNEI. V trimming: 6 bases; J trimming: 6 bases; junction bases outside the gene matches: 4. The CDR3 contains 13 residues. CDR3 DNA sequence: TGTGCCAGCAGCGAGCAGGGGGCCGGGGAGCTGTTTTTT. Translation gives CASSEQGAGELFF.

This chain connects TRBV19 to TRBJ1-2, with D possibly matching TRBD1 (5 bases). Germline CDR1 reads LNHDA; CDR2 reads SQIVND (reference sequence). This CDR3 is 14 amino acids long. V lost 3 bases to trimming and J lost 2 bases, with 10 bases between them. CDR3 nucleotides: TGTGCCAGTAGTATCCCCAACAGGAACTATGGCTACACCTTC. Residues: CASSIPNRNYGYTF.

The V call is TRBV18, the J call TRBJ1-1; TRBD1 matches 7 bases. J gave up 5 bases and V 4 bases, and 4 bases lay outside the gene matches. CDR3 length: 13 residues. Looked up from germline, CDR1 is KGHSH and CDR2 is LQKENI. The CDR3 sequence is CASSQGAKTEAFF. The CDR3 bases are TGTGCCAGCTCACAGGGGGCTAAGACTGAAGCTTTCTTT. Using reference TRBV18 and TRBJ1-1 for the parts outside the CDR3, the full variable domain is NAGVMQNPRHLVRRRGQEARLRCSPMKGHSHVYWYRQLPEEGLKFMVYLQKENIIDESGMPKERFSAEFPKEGPSILRIQQVVRGDSAAYFCASSQGAKTEAFFGQGTRLTVV.

The V and J genes are TRBV18 and TRBJ1-2; possible D gene TRBD1, 6 bases. Deletions cut 3 bases from V and 3 bases from J, with 14 bases between. The CDR3 sequence is 15 residues long. Germline CDR1 and CDR2: KGHSH and LQKENI. The CDR3: CASSPGQGQDYGYTF. The CDR3 DNA is TGTGCCAGCTCACCGGGCCAGGGGCAGGACTATGGCTACACCTTC.

This clone was picked up one time. This CDR3 is CASSLNRVNTEAFF. The CDR3 nucleotides read TGTGCCAGCAGTTTAAACAGGGTGAACACTGAAGCTTTCTTT. The chain couples TRBV6-5 to TRBJ1-1; TRBD1 might be the D (6 bases). With 4 bases removed from V and 0 bases from J, the gap between germline ends came to 9 bases. Germline CDR1 MNHEY, CDR2 SVGAGI. CDR3 length: 14 amino acids.

The chain uses TRBV25-1 and TRBJ2-7; TRBD1 is a possible D gene (5 bases). The length of the CDR3 is 14 residues. V gave up 4 bases and J gave up 2 bases, with 12 bases separating them. Germline CDR1 is MGHDK and CDR2 is SYGVNS. This CDR3 is CASSVGAAPYEQYF. In nucleotides, the CDR3 is TGTGCCAGCAGTGTAGGGGCAGCCCCCTACGAGCAGTACTTC.

The V gene is TRBV2, the J gene TRBJ2-5, with 11 bases identical to TRBD2. This CDR3 contains 15 residues. CDR1 and CDR2 (germline): SNHLY, FYNNEI. With V trimmed by 1 base and J by 4 bases, 2 bases remained unmatched. The CDR3 here is CASSEDGLAGETQYF. The DNA for the CDR3 is TGTGCCAGCAGTGAAGACGGACTAGCGGGAGAGACCCAGTACTTC.

The chain uses TRBV28 and TRBJ2-7; perhaps TRBD2 as D (6 bases). V lost 5 bases to trimming and J lost 2 bases, with 19 bases between them. CDR1 is MDHEN and CDR2 is SYDVKM in the germline V gene. CDR3 length: 16 residues. The CDR3 loop reads CASSRNKRVTTYEQYF. In nucleotides, the CDR3 is TGTGCCAGCAGTCGGAATAAGCGGGTGACTACCTACGAGCAGTACTTC.

As for this clone: Other DNA sequences within the sample encode an identical CDR3. CDR3 nucleotide sequence: TGTGCCAGCAGTCCCCGACTAGGGTCCTACAATGAGCAGTTCTTC. This gives the protein CASSPRLGSYNEQFF. This rearrangement joins TRBV27 to TRBJ2-1; possible D gene TRBD2, 6 bases. The V gene lost 5 bases and the J gene lost 1 base, with 12 bases spanning the gap. CDR3 size: 15 residues. The germline CDR1 and CDR2 sequences are MNHEY and SMNVEV (reference sequence).